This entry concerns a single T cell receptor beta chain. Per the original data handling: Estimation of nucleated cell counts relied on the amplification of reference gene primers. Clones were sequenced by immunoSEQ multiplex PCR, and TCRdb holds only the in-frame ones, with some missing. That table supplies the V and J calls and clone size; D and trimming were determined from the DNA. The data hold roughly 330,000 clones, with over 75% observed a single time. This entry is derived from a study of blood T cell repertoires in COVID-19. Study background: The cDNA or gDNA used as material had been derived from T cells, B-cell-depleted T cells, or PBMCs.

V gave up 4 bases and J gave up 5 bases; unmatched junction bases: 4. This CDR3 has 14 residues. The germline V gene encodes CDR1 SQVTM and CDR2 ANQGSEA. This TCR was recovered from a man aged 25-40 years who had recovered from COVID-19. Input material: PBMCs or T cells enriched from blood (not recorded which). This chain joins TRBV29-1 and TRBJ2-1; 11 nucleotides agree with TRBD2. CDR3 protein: CSVVGTSGNNEQFF. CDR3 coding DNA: TGCAGCGTTGTCGGGACTAGCGGAAACAATGAGCAGTTCTTC.